Below are 18 T cell receptor beta chains sequenced from a single sample in a study of OX40 agonist ivuxolimab in advanced cancers. The assay was immunoSEQ multiplex PCR, and TCRdb's table has in-frame clones only and misses some. The data show tens of thousands of clones, more than 75% seen once. Sample: CD4+ or CD8+ T cells sorted from blood, taken in a trial of the OX40 agonist ivuxolimab. Receptor source: an adult with an advanced solid tumor such as melanoma, head and neck, liver or kidney cancer.

The rearrangement links TRBV19 to TRBJ1-5; D is undetermined. Germline V CDR1 and CDR2: LNHDA, SQIVND (reference sequence). This CDR3 is built from 12 residues. V shed 3 bases and J shed 7 bases, with 7 bases lying between them. The CDR3 is CASSIPQQPQHF. CDR3 bases: TGTGCCAGTAGTATCCCCCAGCAGCCCCAGCATTTT. Full variable domain (rest looked up from reference TRBV19 and TRBJ1-5): DGGITQSPKYLFRKEGQNVTLSCEQNLNHDAMYWYRQDPGQGLRLIYYSQIVNDFQKGDIAEGYSVSREKKESFPLTVTSAQKNPTAFYLCASSIPQQPQHFGDGTRLSIL.

As regards this clone: This specimen includes other DNA sequences encoding the same CDR3. This chain's CDR3 is CASSLAGTLNEQFF. The CDR3 DNA sequence: TGCGCCAGCAGCTTAGCCGGGACGCTCAATGAGCAGTTCTTC. The chain joins TRBV5-1 to TRBJ2-1; the D gene could be TRBD1 or TRBD2 (5 bases each). The V gene lost 2 bases and the J gene lost 6 bases, with 12 bases spanning the gap. The CDR3 is 14 amino acids. The germline CDR1 and CDR2 sequences are SGHRS and YFSETQ.

The J gene is TRBJ1-6, the V gene TRBV4-1; D unclear. The V end lost 0 bases, the J end lost 0 bases, and 3 bases lay between the germline ends. CDR1 and CDR2 (germline): MGHRA, YSYEKL. The CDR3 runs to 15 residues. CDR3 residues: CASSQENSYNSPLHF. In nucleotides, the CDR3 is TGCGCCAGCAGCCAAGAAAACTCCTATAATTCACCCCTCCACTTT.

The rearrangement links TRBV7-8 to TRBJ1-1; D ambiguous. Germline loops: CDR1 SGHVS, CDR2 FQNEAQ. This CDR3 region has 15 residues. Trimming took 1 base from V and 0 from J, leaving 9 bases between them. CDR3: CASSLEWQLNTEAFF. CDR3 in DNA: TGTGCCAGCAGCTTAGAATGGCAGCTGAACACTGAAGCTTTCTTT.

The rearrangement links TRBV18 to TRBJ2-5; 7 nucleotides align to TRBD1. Germline V gene sequence: CDR1 KGHSH, CDR2 LQKENI. After removal of 6 bases from V and 2 bases from J, the junction contained 6 bases not matched to a gene. The CDR3 runs 14 residues. CDR3 in DNA: TGTGCCAGCTCGCCGGGACAGTCACAAGAGACCCAGTACTTC. Its protein is CASSPGQSQETQYF.

The V gene is TRBV5-1, the J gene TRBJ1-4; perhaps TRBD1 as D (6 bases). The CDR3 is 15 residues long. The V end lost 5 bases, the J end lost 3 bases, and 14 bases lay between the germline ends. Germline CDR1 SGHRS, CDR2 YFSETQ. This CDR3 is CASRGGGGSNEKLFF. The CDR3 DNA reads as TGCGCCAGCAGGGGCGGAGGGGGATCTAATGAAAAACTGTTTTTT.

This clone was found once. The J gene is TRBJ1-1, the V gene TRBV5-1; possible D gene TRBD1, 6 bases. Germline values: CDR1 SGHRS, CDR2 YFSETQ. The CDR3 spans 13 residues. V was shortened by 4 bases and J by 3 bases, with 10 bases between the two germline ends. CDR3 coding DNA: TGCGCCAGCAGCCCAGGACAGTACACTGAAGCTTTCTTT. Translation gives CASSPGQYTEAFF.

The J gene is TRBJ2-3, the V gene TRBV30; D gene unclear. Between the trimmed V and J ends, which lost 1 base and 2 bases, there was a span of 10 bases. This CDR3 region has 14 residues. Germline-derived CDR1 and CDR2 are GTSNPN and SVGIG (reference sequence). DNA of the CDR3: TGTGCCTGGAGTGACGCGAGATACACAGATACGCAGTATTTT. Its protein is CAWSDARYTDTQYF.

Details on this clone: The sample has other DNA sequences that encode this CDR3 too. This chain joins TRBV6-1 and TRBJ2-3; 9 bases map to TRBD1. CDR1 and CDR2 from the germline V gene are MNHNS and SASEGT. Trimming took 8 bases from V and 3 from J; bases not matched to a gene: 3. The CDR3 extends over 13 amino acids. The CDR3 protein is CASGDRGTDTQYF. CDR3 coding DNA: TGTGCCAGCGGCGACAGGGGGACAGATACGCAGTATTTT.

This chain uses TRBV9 with TRBJ2-3, with 7 bases lining up with TRBD1. V was clipped by 3 bases and J by 1 base; unmatched bases: 5. This CDR3 comprises 15 residues. The germline gives CDR1 SGDLS, CDR2 YYNGEE. DNA of the CDR3: TGTGCCAGCAGCGGCCCCCAGGGGGGCACAGATACGCAGTATTTT. Encoded protein: CASSGPQGGTDTQYF.

This clone has a handful of counts. V usage is TRBV11-3 and J usage is TRBJ2-7, with D perhaps TRBD1 (6 bases). CDR1 and CDR2 from the germline V gene are SGHNT and YENEEA. The CDR3 is 13 residues long. V lost 5 bases and J lost 1, with 9 bases in between. The chain's CDR3 is CASSKQGSYEQYF. CDR3 DNA: TGTGCCAGCAGCAAACAGGGATCCTACGAGCAGTACTTC.

This sequence joins TRBV27 and TRBJ2-7; 12 positions match TRBD2. This CDR3 is 14 amino acids long. The junction had 3 bases not matched to a gene; V was cut back by 5 bases and J by 4 bases. Germline V lookup: CDR1 MNHEY, CDR2 SMNVEV (reference sequence). DNA of the CDR3: TGTGCCAGCAGTCCGACTAGCGGGAGTTACGAGCAGTACTTC. Encoded protein: CASSPTSGSYEQYF.

This chain connects TRBV13 to TRBJ2-3; 9 positions match TRBD2. The germline V gene encodes CDR1 PRHDT and CDR2 FYEKMQ (reference sequence). The J segment lost 3 bases and the V segment lost 1 base, leaving 5 bases of the junction unmatched. CDR3 length: 16 amino acids. The CDR3 sequence: CASSLVSSGRTDTQYF. The CDR3 DNA is TGTGCCAGCAGCTTAGTTTCCAGCGGGAGGACAGATACGCAGTATTTT.

This chain connects TRBV5-4 to TRBJ2-1; perhaps TRBD1 as D (6 bases). Germline V CDR1 and CDR2: SGHNT, YYREEE (reference sequence). The CDR3 loop spans 14 amino acids. Deletions cut 1 base from V and 5 bases from J, with 10 bases between. The CDR3 reads CASSLQGRNNEQFF. In nucleotides, the CDR3 is TGTGCCAGCAGCTTGCAGGGGCGTAACAATGAGCAGTTCTTC.

The CDR3 sequence is CASSPVVGVHTGELFF. CDR3 nucleotides: TGTGCCAGCAGTCCGGTGGTGGGAGTGCACACCGGGGAGCTGTTTTTT. The V gene is TRBV14, the J gene TRBJ2-2, with a weak D call TRBD2 (5 bases). The ends were cut back, 6 bases at V and 3 bases at J, with 17 bases in the middle. This CDR3 has 16 amino acids. Germline CDR1 reads SGHDN; CDR2 reads FVKESK.

This clone has a handful of counts. This chain uses TRBV27 with TRBJ1-1; no clear D gene. CDR3 length: 14 amino acids. CDR1 and CDR2 (germline): MNHEY, SMNVEV (reference sequence). V was pared by 7 bases and J by 1 base, with 13 bases between. The DNA of the CDR3 is TGTGCCAGCAAATACAGCGGAGAGAACACTGAAGCTTTCTTT. It is translated as CASKYSGENTEAFF.

Only one count was recorded for this clone. The CDR3 nucleotides read TGTGCCAGCAGCCCAACCCGACAGGGGCCTTATGAAAAACTGTTTTTT. It encodes CASSPTRQGPYEKLFF. The V gene is TRBV28, the J gene TRBJ1-4; 8 bases map to TRBD1. V dropped 6 bases and J dropped 6; count of bases not matched to a gene: 12. Germline loops: CDR1 MDHEN, CDR2 SYDVKM. The CDR3 is 16 amino acids.

The rearrangement joins TRBV7-6 to TRBJ1-1; no clear D. Trimming left V 5 bases short and J 4 bases short, with 11 bases between. This CDR3 contains 13 residues. CDR1 is SGHVS and CDR2 is FNYEAQ in the germline V gene. CDR3 DNA sequence: TGTGCCAGCAGCCCAACGGCTGGCACTGAAGCTTTCTTT. Translation gives CASSPTAGTEAFF.